The next 8 T cell receptor beta chains were all read from a single sample in a study of OX40 agonist ivuxolimab in advanced cancers. Some clones are missing from TCRdb's copy, which holds only in-frame ones; the method was immunoSEQ multiplex PCR. In the table there are over 75,000 clones, around 90% of which are singletons. The sequenced sample was CD4+ or CD8+ T cells sorted from blood, obtained in a trial of the OX40 agonist ivuxolimab. These receptors all come from an adult with an advanced solid tumor such as melanoma, head and neck, liver or kidney cancer.

V gene TRBV21-1 combines with J gene TRBJ2-1; whether TRBD2, the table's D call, matches the DNA was not checked. TRBV21-1 is a pseudogene locus. The CDR3 extends over 13 amino acids. The CDR3 DNA reads TGTGCCAGCAGCAAAGGGACTAGCCATGAGCAGTTCTTC. Translated, it gives CASSKGTSHEQFF.

The CDR3 spells CSVEPSANEQFF. In DNA, the CDR3 is TGCAGCGTTGAGCCTTCGGCCAATGAGCAGTTCTTC. This chain joins TRBV29-1 and TRBJ2-1, with D unresolved. Trimming stripped 3 bases from V and 6 bases from J, with 9 bases between. The CDR3 is 12 amino acids. Germline V gene lookup returns CDR1 SQVTM and CDR2 ANQGSEA.

The CDR3 bases are TGTGCCAGCAGACAGGCTACTCCAGATACGCAGTATTTT. This codes for CASRQATPDTQYF. The chain links TRBV6-1 to TRBJ2-3; tentative D call: TRBD1 (5 bases). The CDR3 has 13 amino acids. Trimming removed 6 bases at V and 4 bases at J, with 11 bases between. Looked up from germline, CDR1 is MNHNS and CDR2 is SASEGT.

This clone was detected only once. The rearrangement links TRBV19 to TRBJ2-5, with D perhaps assigned TRBD1 or TRBD2 (5 bases each). The V gene's germline CDR1 is LNHDA and CDR2 SQIVND (reference sequence). The CDR3 is 15 amino acids. V shed 3 bases and J shed 1 base, with 12 bases lying between them. The DNA for the CDR3 is TGTGCCAGTAGTATTGACGCGAGGGGCCAAGAGACCCAGTACTTC. Translated, it gives CASSIDARGQETQYF. Looking up the rest from reference TRBV19 and TRBJ2-5 gives the full variable domain: DGGITQSPKYLFRKEGQNVTLSCEQNLNHDAMYWYRQDPGQGLRLIYYSQIVNDFQKGDIAEGYSVSREKKESFPLTVTSAQKNPTAFYLCASSIDARGQETQYFGPGTRLLVL.

The J gene is TRBJ1-5, the V gene TRBV29-1; unclear D gene. The ends were cut back, 6 bases at V and 7 bases at J, with 16 bases in the middle. The V gene's germline CDR1 is SQVTM and CDR2 ANQGSEA. CDR3 length equals 13 residues. CDR3 sequence (DNA): TGCAGCGTCGAGGTAGGGTTTGGGCAGCCCCAGCATTTT. As protein: CSVEVGFGQPQHF. Full variable domain (rest looked up from reference TRBV29-1 and TRBJ1-5): SAVISQKPSRDICQRGTSLTIQCQVDSQVTMMFWYRQQPGQSLTLIATANQGSEATYESGFVIDKFPISRPNLTFSTLTVSNMSPEDSSIYLCSVEVGFGQPQHFGDGTRLSIL.

V usage is TRBV6-1 and J usage is TRBJ1-3; 10 nucleotides agree with TRBD1. Germline assignment: CDR1 MNHNS and CDR2 SASEGT. The CDR3 spans 20 residues. V was clipped by 4 bases and J by 1 base; unmatched bases: 16. The CDR3 reads CASSGIGIWGQGKSGNTIYF. The CDR3 DNA follows: TGTGCCAGCAGTGGAATAGGTATCTGGGGACAGGGGAAATCTGGAAACACCATATATTTT.

V gene TRBV14 combines with J gene TRBJ2-1; no firm D call. This CDR3 is 14 amino acids long. V was trimmed by 3 bases and J by 8 bases, leaving 14 bases between them. Germline lookup yields CDR1 SGHDN and CDR2 FVKESK. This chain's CDR3 is CASSHELRFDEQFF. DNA for the CDR3: TGTGCCAGCAGCCATGAACTCCGTTTCGATGAGCAGTTCTTC.

This chain links TRBV25-1 with TRBJ1-1; D not certain. This CDR3 spans 13 amino acids. Trimming pared 5 bases from V and 2 bases from J, leaving 9 bases between. Germline assignment: CDR1 MGHDK and CDR2 SYGVNS. Here the CDR3 DNA reads TGTGCCAGCAGTAGGACGGCTAACACTGAAGCTTTCTTT. It translates to CASSRTANTEAFF.